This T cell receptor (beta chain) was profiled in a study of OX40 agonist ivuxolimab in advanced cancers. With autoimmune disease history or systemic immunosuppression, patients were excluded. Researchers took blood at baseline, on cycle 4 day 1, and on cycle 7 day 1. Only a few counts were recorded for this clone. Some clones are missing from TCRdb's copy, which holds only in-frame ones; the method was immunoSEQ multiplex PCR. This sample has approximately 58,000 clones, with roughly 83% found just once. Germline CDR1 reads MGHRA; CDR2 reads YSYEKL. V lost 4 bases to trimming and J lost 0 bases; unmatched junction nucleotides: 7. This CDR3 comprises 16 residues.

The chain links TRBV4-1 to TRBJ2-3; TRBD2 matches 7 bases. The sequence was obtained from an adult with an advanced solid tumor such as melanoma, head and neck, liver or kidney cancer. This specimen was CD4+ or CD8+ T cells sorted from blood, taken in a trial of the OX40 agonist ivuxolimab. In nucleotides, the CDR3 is TGCGCCAGCAGCCGAGGTAGCGGGCAAAGCACAGATACGCAGTATTTT. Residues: CASSRGSGQSTDTQYF.